These 25 T cell receptor beta chains share one sample of origin, sequenced in a study of T-cell memory formation after mild COVID-19. Each CDR3 protein is one row after TCRdb ran MiXCR on the 5' RACE reads. The profile shows over 350,000 distinct CDR3 sequences, about a sixth of them singletons. What was sequenced was PBMCs or a T cell subset sorted from them (not recorded which). The receptor set was obtained from a man aged 18 to 30 who had mild COVID-19 (a few samples of this study predate the infection). Cell type and time point are not known.

This rearrangement joins TRBV7-6 to TRBJ2-1, with a tentative D call TRBD2 (5 bases). The CDR3 spans 14 residues. The germline V gene has CDR1 SGHVS and CDR2 FNYEAQ. Trimming removed 0 bases at V and 3 bases at J, with 6 bases between. The CDR3 spells CASSLASVYNEQFF. CDR3 nucleotides: TGTGCCAGCAGCTTAGCTAGCGTCTACAATGAGCAGTTCTTC.

This clonotype was observed a few times. This chain connects TRBV6-2 or TRBV6-3 to TRBJ2-1; no firm D call. Germline V CDR1 and CDR2: MNHEY, SVGEGT. The V end lost 7 bases, the J end lost 4 bases, and 8 bases lay between the germline ends. CDR3 length: 12 residues. The chain's CDR3 is CASTKKYNEQFF. DNA for the CDR3: TGTGCCAGCACTAAGAAATACAATGAGCAGTTCTTC.

This clonotype turned up a few times. This chain links TRBV12-3 or TRBV12-4 with TRBJ2-6; D perhaps matches TRBD2 (6 bases). CDR3 length: 18 amino acids. The V end was cut by 6 bases, the J end by 1 base, with 19 bases between. The CDR3 DNA reads TGTGCCAGCAGGTCCGGGGGAAGGGGAATATCTGGGGCCAACGTCCTGACTTTC. Amino acids: CASRSGGRGISGANVLTF.

The gene calls are TRBV4-2 and TRBJ2-5; TRBD2 aligns across 11 bases. V trimming: 0 bases; J trimming: 4 bases; junction bases outside the gene matches: 4. Germline V gene data show CDR1 as LGHNA and CDR2 as YNFKEQ. This CDR3 has 16 amino acids. The CDR3 nucleotides read TGTGCCAGCAGCCAAGATCCCACTAGCGGGGGAGAGACCCAGTACTTC. It translates to CASSQDPTSGGETQYF.

This sequence joins TRBV7-6 and TRBJ2-5, with 11 bases fitting TRBD2. This CDR3 spans 16 amino acids. Germline-derived CDR1 and CDR2 are SGHVS and FNYEAQ. V was pared by 2 bases and J by 3 bases, with 5 bases of the junction left unmatched. The chain's CDR3 is CASSLWSSGGKETQYF. CDR3 nucleotide sequence: TGTGCCAGCAGCTTATGGTCTAGCGGGGGGAAAGAGACCCAGTACTTC.

The CDR3 sequence is CASSPEGQNQPQHF. Written as DNA, the CDR3 is TGCGCCAGCAGCCCCGAGGGACAGAATCAGCCCCAGCATTTT. The rearrangement joins TRBV5-1 to TRBJ1-5, with 7 bases aligning to TRBD1. The CDR3 consists of 14 residues. The V gene's germline CDR1 is SGHRS and CDR2 YFSETQ. J lost 4 bases, V lost 4 bases, and 5 bases had no gene match.

The chain employs TRBV15 and TRBJ1-4; TRBD1 agrees at 9 bases. Germline CDR1 LNHNV, CDR2 YYDKDF (reference sequence). The CDR3 runs 15 residues. The V segment lost 3 bases and the J segment 3 bases; nucleotides outside the gene matches: 2. The CDR3 DNA sequence: TGTGCCACCAGCAGGGACAGGGGAGCTAATGAAAAACTGTTTTTT. Its translation is CATSRDRGANEKLFF.

CDR3 loop: CSARDLSGTFMNSPLHF. CDR3 nucleotides: TGCAGTGCTAGAGATTTGAGCGGGACCTTTATGAATTCACCCCTCCACTTT. The V and J genes are TRBV20-1 and TRBJ1-6, with D tentatively TRBD1 (5 bases). Germline V gene lookup returns CDR1 DFQATT and CDR2 SNEGSKA (reference sequence). The CDR3 extends over 17 amino acids. Trimming removed 0 bases at V and 7 bases at J, with 19 bases between.

This clonotype appeared a few times. The chain links TRBV7-9 to TRBJ1-2; D is possibly TRBD1 (5 bases). V was clipped by 1 base and J by 5 bases, with 11 bases between them. In germline, CDR1 is SEHNR, CDR2 FQNEAQ (reference sequence). The CDR3 runs 14 residues. The DNA for the CDR3 is TGTGCCAGCAGCTTAGGAAATCAGGGTTATGGCTACACCTTC. Residues: CASSLGNQGYGYTF.

The chain couples TRBV7-2 to TRBJ1-5; 10 bases match TRBD1. Looked up from germline, CDR1 is SGHTA and CDR2 is FQGNSA. CDR3 length: 16 residues. The V gene end was trimmed by 5 bases and the J gene end by 4 bases; junction bases not matched to a gene: 8. CDR3 DNA sequence: TGTGCCAGCAGCCAACCAGGGACAGGGGCGAATCAGCCCCAGCATTTT. Translating gives CASSQPGTGANQPQHF.

This clonotype came up a few times. This sequence joins TRBV7-2 and TRBJ2-3; D not resolved. Trimming took off 7 bases at V and 4 bases at J, with 9 bases between the two ends. Germline lookup yields CDR1 SGHTA and CDR2 FQGNSA. The CDR3 length is 12 residues. The CDR3 reads CASTGESDTQYF. CDR3 sequence (DNA): TGTGCCAGCACCGGCGAGTCAGATACGCAGTATTTT.

This clonotype was seen more than once but under ten times. The chain recombines TRBV5-6 with TRBJ2-1; D gene unclear. This CDR3 region has 13 residues. Germline V gene sequence: CDR1 SGHDT, CDR2 YYEEEE. The V and J ends lost 0 bases and 12 bases respectively, with 13 bases between them. The CDR3 nucleotides read TGTGCCAGCAGCTTGGGGGCAACCGGGCTGCAGTTCTTC. Its translation: CASSLGATGLQFF.

The chain carries TRBV7-9 and TRBJ2-2; weak D call: TRBD1 (5 bases). The CDR3 is 16 amino acids. V lost 4 bases and J 1 base, leaving 13 bases between the germline ends. The germline V gene has CDR1 SEHNR and CDR2 FQNEAQ (reference sequence). CDR3 loop: CASSYEGALNTGELFF. The CDR3 nucleotides are TGTGCCAGCAGCTACGAAGGGGCATTGAACACCGGGGAGCTGTTTTTT.

The CDR3 loop is CASSLALGTGYYGYTF. Here the CDR3 DNA reads TGTGCCAGCAGTTTGGCTCTTGGGACAGGGTACTATGGCTACACCTTC. The chain employs TRBV12-3 or TRBV12-4 and TRBJ1-2; 9 nucleotides align to TRBD1. V lost 3 bases to trimming and J lost 3 bases; unmatched junction nucleotides: 8. This CDR3 is built from 16 residues.

This clonotype occurred many times. This rearrangement joins TRBV15 to TRBJ2-7; TRBD1 matches at 12 bases. CDR3 length: 17 amino acids. With 0 bases clipped from V and 5 bases from J, the junction kept 8 bases outside the gene matches. Germline CDR1 is LNHNV and CDR2 is YYDKDF (reference sequence). The CDR3 bases are TGTGCCACCAGCAGAGATGGGGGACAGGGGGCGCTTAACGAGCAGTACGTC. Amino acid sequence: CATSRDGGQGALNEQYV.

In its sample, this clonotype was seen a few times. The chain employs TRBV18 and TRBJ1-2, with D tentatively TRBD1 (5 bases). The CDR3 consists of 11 residues. V was trimmed by 5 bases and J by 8 bases, leaving 9 bases between them. Germline-derived CDR1 and CDR2 are KGHSH and LQKENI. The CDR3 loop reads CASSAREGYTF. CDR3 bases: TGTGCCAGCTCAGCCAGGGAAGGCTACACCTTC.

The rearrangement links TRBV6-5 to TRBJ1-5; the match to TRBD1 covers 9 bases. The CDR3 length is 15 residues. The germline CDR1 and CDR2 sequences are MNHEY and SVGAGI. J gave up 4 bases and V 2 bases, and 3 bases lay outside the gene matches. As DNA, the CDR3 is TGTGCCAGCAGTTACACCGGGACAGGGAATCAGCCCCAGCATTTT. Protein sequence: CASSYTGTGNQPQHF.

This clonotype has a handful of counts. This chain uses TRBV6-2 or TRBV6-3 with TRBJ2-7; TRBD2 matches at 7 bases. The CDR3 runs to 15 residues. V was pared by 5 bases and J by 3 bases, with 10 bases of the junction left unmatched. Germline lookup yields CDR1 MNHEY and CDR2 SVGEGT. The CDR3 DNA follows: TGTGCCAGCAGTCCTCTAAGCGGGGTCGTCTACGAGCAGTACGTC. It is translated as CASSPLSGVVYEQYV.

CDR3 loop: CASSPTGAIIRETQYF. The CDR3 DNA follows: TGTGCCAGCAGCCCGACAGGGGCAATAATCCGGGAGACCCAGTACTTC. The chain couples TRBV12-3 or TRBV12-4 to TRBJ2-5, with 8 bases aligning to TRBD1. CDR3 length: 16 residues. V shed 6 bases, J shed 5 bases, and the junction held 14 bases outside the gene matches.

This clonotype occurred many times. The chain recombines TRBV7-8 with TRBJ2-2; D gene uncertain. V gave up 5 bases and J gave up 5 bases, with 3 bases separating them. CDR3 length: 11 amino acids. CDR1 is SGHVS, CDR2 FQNEAQ, per germline. The DNA for the CDR3 is TGTGCCAGCAGCACTACCGGGGAGCTGTTTTTT. Protein: CASSTTGELFF. Filled out from reference TRBV7-8 and TRBJ2-2, the complete variable domain reads GAGVSQSPRYKVAKRGQDVALRCDPISGHVSLFWYQQALGQGPEFLTYFQNEAQLDKSGLPSDRFFAERPEGSVSTLKIQRTQQEDSAVYLCASSTTGELFFGEGSRLTVL.

In its sample, this clonotype was seen a few times. This chain links TRBV6-6 with TRBJ1-1, with D hard to call. The V and J ends lost 7 bases and 2 bases respectively, with 20 bases between them. The length of the CDR3 is 16 residues. CDR1 is MNHNY and CDR2 is SVGAGI in the germline V gene (reference sequence). CDR3: CASTLIMAGGNTEAFF. CDR3 sequence (DNA): TGTGCCAGCACCCTAATCATGGCAGGAGGTAACACTGAAGCTTTCTTT.

The chain carries TRBV7-3 and TRBJ2-3; weak D call: TRBD2 (5 bases). The V end lost 2 bases, the J end lost 6 bases, and 12 bases lay between the germline ends. CDR3 size: 14 residues. The germline gives CDR1 SGHTA, CDR2 FQGTGA. The CDR3 region has the DNA TGTGCCAGCAGCTTACGGGCTAGCAGCGATACGCAGTATTTT. It translates to CASSLRASSDTQYF.

This clonotype was recorded at least ten times. The chain combines TRBV7-9 with TRBJ1-4, with D hard to call. In germline, CDR1 is SEHNR, CDR2 FQNEAQ (reference sequence). The CDR3 is 15 residues long. Trimming removed 5 bases at V and 5 bases at J, with 15 bases between. The CDR3 region is CASSPQAGENEKLFF. The CDR3, as DNA: TGTGCCAGCAGCCCCCAGGCGGGTGAGAATGAAAAACTGTTTTTT.

V usage is TRBV20-1 and J usage is TRBJ1-5; D uncertain. Germline V lookup: CDR1 DFQATT, CDR2 SNEGSKA (reference sequence). This CDR3 is 18 amino acids long. Trimming removed 0 bases from V and 2 bases from J, with 20 bases in between. This chain's CDR3 is CSARDVAVLGRGNQPQHF. The DNA for the CDR3 is TGCAGTGCTAGAGATGTCGCAGTCCTGGGTCGGGGCAATCAGCCCCAGCATTTT.

This clonotype was counted at least ten times. V and J are TRBV6-2 or TRBV6-3 and TRBJ1-5, with D perhaps TRBD1 (5 bases). The germline V gene has CDR1 MNHEY and CDR2 SVGEGT. This CDR3 comprises 16 residues. V was shortened by 6 bases and J by 7 bases, with 22 bases between the two germline ends. CDR3 sequence: CASSPPAGLVEQPQHF. The DNA for the CDR3 is TGTGCCAGCAGCCCCCCGGCAGGGCTGGTTGAGCAGCCCCAGCATTTT.